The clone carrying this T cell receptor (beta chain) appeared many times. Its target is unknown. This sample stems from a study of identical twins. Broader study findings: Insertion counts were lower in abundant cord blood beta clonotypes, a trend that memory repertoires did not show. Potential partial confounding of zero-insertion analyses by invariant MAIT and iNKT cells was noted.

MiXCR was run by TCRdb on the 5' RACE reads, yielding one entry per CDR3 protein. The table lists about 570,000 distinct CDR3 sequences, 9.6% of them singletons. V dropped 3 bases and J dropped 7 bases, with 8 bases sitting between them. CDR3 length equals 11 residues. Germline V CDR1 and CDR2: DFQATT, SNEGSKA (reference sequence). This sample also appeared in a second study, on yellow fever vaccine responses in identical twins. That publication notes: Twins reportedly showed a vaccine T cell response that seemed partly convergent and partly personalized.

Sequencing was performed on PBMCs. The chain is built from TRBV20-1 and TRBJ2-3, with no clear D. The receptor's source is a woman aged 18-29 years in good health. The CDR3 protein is CSASESNTQYF. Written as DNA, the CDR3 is TGCAGTGCTAGTGAGTCTAATACGCAGTATTTT.